A selection of T cell receptor beta chains follows, all from one sample in a study of spatial heterogeneity in lung cancer. TCRdb analysed the 5' RACE reads with MiXCR anew, one entry per CDR3 protein. The sample carries about 12,000 distinct CDR3 sequences, roughly 15% recorded once. The input for sequencing was lung tumor tissue, taken at surgery. Receptors were obtained from a male donor with early-stage non-small cell lung cancer. Each CDR3 is given without its conserved first and last residue. The D gene is left open where the match is weak.

d_call | v_call | cdr3_aa
TRBD2 | TRBV4-2 | ASSQDTSGITDTQY
TRBD1 | TRBV20-1 | SAKRTGQETQY
NA | TRBV6-2/TRBV6-3 | ASREEYTEAF
NA | TRBV6-1 | ASSRSGQMNTEAF
NA | TRBV14 | ASSLLTGAYVELF
NA | TRBV5-6 | ASSWWARVDNEQF
NA | TRBV12-3/TRBV12-4 | ASSLARSYTGELF
NA | TRBV7-8 | ASSFGRGGETQY
NA | TRBV28 | ASRLLGAGQKNTEAF
TRBD2 | TRBV28 | ASSLGGEAVTQY
NA | TRBV6-5 | ASSYSNTRYGTQY
TRBD2 | TRBV6-5 | ASSRTSGSDTQY
TRBD2 | TRBV5-6 | ASSSGPGGTYEQY
TRBD2 | TRBV6-4 | ASSERETDTQY
NA | TRBV7-2 | ASSPLTGNTGELF
NA | TRBV14 | ASSQAIYEQY
NA | TRBV20-1 | SASGPSRNTDTQY
NA | TRBV6-1 | ASSESVDSST
NA | TRBV7-2 | ASSPDGFYEQY
NA | TRBV3-1 | ASSQALKVETQY
TRBD1 | TRBV20-1 | SARDKAGTVDQPQH
NA | TRBV29-1 | SFLTDGGYGYT
NA | TRBV20-1 | SAKTDLYSNQPQH
NA | TRBV11-2 | ASSFRRDTGELF
NA | TRBV5-1 | ASSFQDTQY
TRBD2 | TRBV7-2 | ASSGQRGTDTQY
NA | TRBV4-1 | ASSQQRDIEQF